This T cell receptor beta chain is from a study of identical twins. Findings of the study overall: Invariant cells of the MAIT and iNKT types might have partly distorted the zero-insertion analyses.

This clonotype was counted a few times. Its specificity is not known. Each CDR3 protein gets one entry after TCRdb re-called the 5' RACE reads with MiXCR. The sample has roughly 250,000 distinct CDR3 sequences, around 15% seen once. Deletions cut 2 bases from V and 6 bases from J, with 14 bases between. The germline V gene encodes CDR1 KGHSH and CDR2 LQKENI. This CDR3 contains 15 residues. Sequenced input: memory (CD45RO+) T cells sorted from blood. The TCR originated in a woman under 30 in good health. The gene calls are TRBV18 and TRBJ2-1, with D maybe TRBD1 (8 bases). The CDR3 loop reads CASSPETGEGNEQFF. The CDR3, as DNA: TGTGCCAGCTCACCAGAGACAGGGGAGGGCAATGAGCAGTTCTTC. Full variable domain (remainder filled in from reference TRBV18 and TRBJ2-1): NAGVMQNPRHLVRRRGQEARLRCSPMKGHSHVYWYRQLPEEGLKFMVYLQKENIIDESGMPKERFSAEFPKEGPSILRIQQVVRGDSAAYFCASSPETGEGNEQFFGPGTRLTVL.